These 20 T cell receptor beta chains were all obtained from the same sample, sequenced in a study of CD8 T cells in ankylosing spondylitis. TCRdb ran MiXCR on the 5' RACE reads and lists one entry per CDR3 protein. The table includes almost 250,000 distinct CDR3 sequences, 30% to 35% detected once. Sequencing was done on a sample of blood, either unsorted or a sorted T cell fraction (not recorded which). The receptor set was obtained from a male donor with ankylosing spondylitis or in good health (not recorded which).

This clonotype appeared a single time. This sequence joins TRBV6-5 and TRBJ2-1; no clear D gene. There are 15 residues in the CDR3. Germline V CDR1 and CDR2: MNHEY, SVGAGI. V was trimmed by 0 bases and J by 4 bases, leaving 10 bases between them. Written as DNA, the CDR3 is TGTGCCAGCAGTTACTCTTCACTTGATTACAATGAGCAGTTCTTC. Translating gives CASSYSSLDYNEQFF.

The gene calls are TRBV24-1 and TRBJ1-2; D perhaps matches TRBD1 (5 bases). Germline V gene lookup returns CDR1 KGHDR and CDR2 SFDVKD. This CDR3 is 14 amino acids long. V shed 2 bases and J shed 4 bases, with 10 bases lying between them. The CDR3 loop reads CATSDSRGRYGYTF. In DNA form, the CDR3 reads TGTGCCACCAGTGATTCACGGGGCCGCTATGGCTACACCTTC.

This clonotype was recorded a few times. The V call is TRBV5-1, the J call TRBJ1-1; D gene unclear. V was cut by 2 bases and J by 3 bases, with 17 bases left in between. The CDR3 covers 16 residues. The germline CDR1 and CDR2 sequences are SGHRS and YFSETQ. The CDR3 DNA reads TGCGCCAGCAGCTTTGGGCGGGTCCCCAGCGACACTGAAGCTTTCTTT. It specifies CASSFGRVPSDTEAFF.

DNA of the CDR3: TGTGCCAGCAGCTTATTGCCTGGACAGGGGAACTACGAGCAGTACTTC. Translation gives CASSLLPGQGNYEQYF. The V and J genes are TRBV7-9 and TRBJ2-7; 9 bases are a match to TRBD1. The CDR3 loop spans 16 amino acids. Germline CDR1 is SEHNR and CDR2 is FQNEAQ (reference sequence). V shed 2 bases, J shed 3 bases, and the junction held 8 bases outside the gene matches.

The V gene is TRBV27, the J gene TRBJ2-3; perhaps D is TRBD1 or TRBD2 (5 bases each). The CDR3 covers 14 residues. CDR1 MNHEY and CDR2 SMNVEV come from the germline V gene (reference sequence). V dropped 1 base and J dropped 2 bases, with 7 bases sitting between them. CDR3 bases: TGTGCCAGCAGTTTATTGGGGACCACAGATACGCAGTATTTT. Translation: CASSLLGTTDTQYF.

This clonotype has more than one count but fewer than ten. The chain carries TRBV28 and TRBJ1-5; no clear D gene. V shed 6 bases and J shed 2 bases, with 14 bases lying between them. The CDR3 runs 15 residues. Germline V CDR1 and CDR2: MDHEN, SYDVKM. CDR3 coding DNA: TGTGCCAGCAGCCCGGGCGGGTTGGGCAATCAGCCCCAGCATTTT. It yields the protein CASSPGGLGNQPQHF.

This clonotype has a handful of counts. This rearrangement joins TRBV7-8 to TRBJ2-1; D is tentatively TRBD1 or TRBD2 (5 bases each). V lost 1 base to trimming and J lost 9 bases, with 16 bases between them. CDR3 length: 15 amino acids. The germline V gene has CDR1 SGHVS and CDR2 FQNEAQ. CDR3 DNA sequence: TGTGCCAGCAGCTTAGGGGCAGGGAGAAAGGGTGAGCAGTTCTTC. Its protein product is CASSLGAGRKGEQFF.

V usage is TRBV20-1 and J usage is TRBJ2-3, with D perhaps matching TRBD1 or TRBD2 (6 bases each). The V gene lost 0 bases and the J gene lost 0 bases, with 13 bases spanning the gap. This CDR3 spans 16 amino acids. Germline V gene sequence: CDR1 DFQATT, CDR2 SNEGSKA (reference sequence). CDR3 loop: CSARDLRGPSTDTQYF. CDR3 DNA sequence: TGCAGTGCTAGAGATTTACGGGGGCCTAGCACAGATACGCAGTATTTT.

This clonotype was seen a few times. This sequence joins TRBV12-3 or TRBV12-4 and TRBJ1-6, with D unresolved. Between the trimmed V and J ends, which lost 3 bases and 6 bases, there was a span of 3 bases. The CDR3 loop spans 12 amino acids. This chain's CDR3 is CASSLSNSPLHF. DNA for the CDR3: TGTGCCAGCAGTTTGTCTAATTCACCCCTCCACTTT.

This clonotype is a singleton in its sample. The J gene is TRBJ2-3, the V gene TRBV15, with TRBD2 as a possible D gene (6 bases). Germline-derived CDR1 and CDR2 are LNHNV and YYDKDF (reference sequence). The length of the CDR3 is 16 residues. Trimming left V 2 bases short and J 1 base short, with 13 bases between. The chain's CDR3 is CATSRPRGDGTDTQYF. The CDR3 DNA reads as TGTGCCACCAGCAGACCGCGCGGGGACGGCACAGATACGCAGTATTTT.

V and J are TRBV12-3 or TRBV12-4 and TRBJ2-7; D is unresolved. V was shortened by 6 bases and J by 4 bases, with 13 bases between the two germline ends. The CDR3 covers 13 residues. The CDR3, as DNA: TGTGCCAGCAGCCCACTCCTCAGGTACGAGCAGTACTTC. Its protein product is CASSPLLRYEQYF.

This chain joins TRBV29-1 and TRBJ2-1, with 9 bases fitting TRBD1. V lost 7 bases, J lost 8 bases, and 12 bases stayed unmatched. The CDR3 loop spans 14 amino acids. Germline values: CDR1 SQVTM, CDR2 ANQGSEA. As DNA, the CDR3 is TGCAGCGCCTTAGGGGGGACAGGGAAGGATGAGCAGTTCTTC. As protein: CSALGGTGKDEQFF.

This clonotype was observed a few times. This rearrangement joins TRBV10-3 to TRBJ1-1, with a tentative D call TRBD1 (5 bases). V lost 2 bases to trimming and J lost 4 bases, with 14 bases between them. This CDR3 is built from 15 residues. Germline V gene sequence: CDR1 ENHRY, CDR2 SYGVKD. The CDR3 nucleotides read TGTGCCATCAGTGAGCTAAAGACGAGGGGCACTGAAGCTTTCTTT. The encoded protein is CAISELKTRGTEAFF.

The CDR3 region is CSAFRDTTDTQYF. Written as DNA, the CDR3 is TGCAGTGCCTTCCGGGATACCACAGATACGCAGTATTTT. This rearrangement joins TRBV20-1 to TRBJ2-3; D perhaps matches TRBD2 (5 bases). CDR1 and CDR2 (germline): DFQATT, SNEGSKA (reference sequence). The CDR3 length is 13 residues. V was trimmed by 6 bases and J by 2 bases, leaving 12 bases between them.

This clonotype was found a few times. The genes are TRBV20-1 and TRBJ2-5, with a weak D call TRBD2 (5 bases). The length of the CDR3 is 13 residues. Trimming removed 1 base from V and 5 bases from J, with 11 bases in between. Germline loops: CDR1 DFQATT, CDR2 SNEGSKA (reference sequence). The CDR3 nucleotides read TGCAGTGCTAGAGGACTAATATGGGAGACCCAGTACTTC. Translating gives CSARGLIWETQYF.

Only one count was recorded for this clonotype. This chain links TRBV9 with TRBJ1-2; 7 bases line up with TRBD1. Unmatched junction bases numbered 3, after V lost 0 bases and J lost 4 bases. Germline V CDR1 and CDR2: SGDLS, YYNGEE. The CDR3 runs 14 residues. Here the CDR3 reads CASSVGQGGYGYTF. The CDR3 coding sequence is TGTGCCAGCAGCGTAGGACAGGGAGGCTATGGCTACACCTTC.

The chain links TRBV7-6 to TRBJ2-5; 8 bases are shared with TRBD2. The CDR3 extends over 15 amino acids. Germline-derived CDR1 and CDR2 are SGHVS and FNYEAQ. With V trimmed by 5 bases and J by 2 bases, 7 bases remained unmatched. CDR3 sequence reads: CASSLPGTRQETQYF. The CDR3 DNA is TGTGCCAGCAGCCTTCCCGGGACTAGGCAAGAGACCCAGTACTTC. Supplemented by reference TRBV7-6 and TRBJ2-5, the full variable domain reads GAGVSQSPRYKVTKRGQDVALRCDPISGHVSLYWYRQALGQGPEFLTYFNYEAQQDKSGLPNDRFSAERPEGSISTLTIQRTEQRDSAMYRCASSLPGTRQETQYFGPGTRLLVL.

This chain uses TRBV10-3 with TRBJ2-1; tentative D call: TRBD2 (6 bases). CDR1 and CDR2 (germline): ENHRY, SYGVKD. The length of the CDR3 is 12 residues. The ends were cut back, 6 bases at V and 8 bases at J, with 11 bases in the middle. The CDR3 DNA reads TGTGCCATCAGGGGACTGGAACATGAGCAGTTCTTC. Translated: CAIRGLEHEQFF.

This clonotype was seen repeatedly, ten times or more. This sequence joins TRBV12-3 or TRBV12-4 and TRBJ1-3, with D unclear. Trimming pared 5 bases from V and 8 bases from J, leaving 19 bases between. There are 15 residues in the CDR3. The chain's CDR3 is CASSPHGESGDTIYF. The DNA of the CDR3 is TGTGCCAGCAGTCCCCACGGGGAGTCCGGAGACACCATATATTTT.

The chain uses TRBV5-1 and TRBJ2-2; D is unresolved. The length of the CDR3 is 14 residues. Germline CDR1 and CDR2: SGHRS and YFSETQ. Deletions cut 4 bases from V and 1 base from J, with 8 bases between. The CDR3 coding sequence is TGCGCCAGCAGCAAGAATCAGAACACCGGGGAGCTGTTTTTT. It specifies CASSKNQNTGELFF.